Presented here are 20 T cell receptor beta chains from one specimen sequenced in a study of blood T cells in healthy people across ages. The use of a sample-barcoded 5' primer and a J-beta primer mix characterized a second PCR of roughly 6 to 11 cycles. TCRdb re-called the 5' RACE reads through MiXCR, storing one row per CDR3 protein. This table has about 780,000 distinct CDR3 sequences, around half appearing once. Sequenced sample: blood. The receptors here all came from a man older than 75 in good health.

The chain carries TRBV25-1 and TRBJ2-7; tentatively, D is TRBD2 (7 bases). The CDR3 extends over 15 amino acids. Germline CDR1 is MGHDK and CDR2 is SYGVNS. Trimming removed 2 bases from V and 4 bases from J, with 15 bases in between. CDR3 coding DNA: TGTGCCAGCAGTGAAGTTGCGGGGGCCTCATACGAGCAGTACTTC. Protein: CASSEVAGASYEQYF.

The table lists this clonotype with many counts. A much larger clone differs by one base, so this may be a read error. This chain connects TRBV12-3 or TRBV12-4 to TRBJ1-2, with D maybe TRBD1 (6 bases). The V and J ends lost 6 bases and 8 bases respectively, with 22 bases between them. The CDR3 is 15 amino acids. This chain's CDR3 is CASSAVRKGGGGYTF. CDR3 sequence (DNA): TGTGCCAGCAGCGCAGTGCGGAAGGGGGGAGGAGGCTACACCTTC.

As DNA, the CDR3 is TGCAGTGTCCGGAGGTCGGGAGAGGGCATTCAGTACTTC. Its translation is CSVRRSGEGIQYF. V usage is TRBV20-1 and J usage is TRBJ2-7, with TRBD2 as a possible D gene (6 bases). The DNA end favors TRBJ2-4, so the J call may be wrong. This CDR3 has 13 amino acids. Germline CDR1 is DFQATT and CDR2 is SNEGSKA (reference sequence).

The rearrangement uses TRBV7-2 and TRBJ1-2; D remains ambiguous. Germline V lookup: CDR1 SGHTA, CDR2 FQGNSA. The CDR3 runs 14 residues. Trimming shortened V by 2 bases and J by 2 bases, and 9 bases separated the two germline ends. CDR3 amino acids: CASSLRRLNYGYTF. In nucleotides, the CDR3 is TGTGCCAGCAGCTTAAGACGTCTGAACTATGGCTACACCTTC.

The chain employs TRBV7-2 and TRBJ2-5, with 9 bases fitting TRBD1. The J call may be incorrect, as the DNA end agrees better with TRBJ2-7. The CDR3 sequence is 16 residues long. The germline gives CDR1 SGHTA, CDR2 FQGNSA. The chain's CDR3 is CASSLAVQGARGEQYF. The CDR3 nucleotides read TGTGCCAGCAGCTTAGCGGTACAGGGGGCGCGGGGCGAGCAGTACTTC.

The chain carries TRBV7-2 and TRBJ2-1; D is uncertain. CDR3 size: 14 residues. V lost 1 base, J lost 7 bases, and 11 bases lay in between. Per the germline V gene, CDR1 is SGHTA and CDR2 is FQGNSA. CDR3 amino acids: CASSLVIDANEQFF. The CDR3 region has the DNA TGTGCCAGCAGCTTAGTGATAGATGCGAATGAGCAGTTCTTC.

The chain joins TRBV12-3 or TRBV12-4 to TRBJ1-5; possible D gene TRBD1, 6 bases. The CDR3 totals 14 residues. V gave up 6 bases and J gave up 0 bases, with 9 bases separating them. CDR3 in DNA: TGTGCCAGCAGGGGGGCAGCTAGCAATCAGCCCCAGCATTTT. It translates to CASRGAASNQPQHF.

J is TRBJ1-5 and V is TRBV6-6, with unresolved D. Germline CDR1 MNHNY, CDR2 SVGAGI (reference sequence). Trimming took 2 bases from V and 7 from J, leaving 12 bases between them. The CDR3 totals 14 residues. CDR3 nucleotides: TGTGCCAGCAGTTACGGGCGCAACAAGCAGCCCCAGCATTTT. Translation gives CASSYGRNKQPQHF.

Notes on this clonotype: With a much larger clone just one base away, this may be a read error. V and J are TRBV7-2 and TRBJ2-1; either TRBD1 or TRBD2 may supply D (5 bases each). The V gene's germline CDR1 is SGHTA and CDR2 FQGNSA. Trimming stripped 5 bases from V and 13 bases from J, with 27 bases between. The CDR3 length is 16 residues. The CDR3 region has the DNA TGTGCCAGCAGCCCCGTTCGATCGAGGGAGTTGGGGACCCAGTTCTTC. Its translation: CASSPVRSRELGTQFF.

This clonotype has a handful of counts. The CDR3 reads CASSLEHGDRGYF. In nucleotides, the CDR3 is TGCGCCAGCAGCTTGGAGCACGGGGACAGGGGGTATTTT. The chain joins TRBV5-1 to TRBJ2-3; 10 bases line up with TRBD1. V lost 0 bases to trimming and J lost 14 bases; unmatched junction nucleotides: 6. CDR3 length: 13 residues. CDR1 is SGHRS and CDR2 is YFSETQ in the germline V gene.

This rearrangement joins TRBV3-1 to TRBJ1-6; perhaps TRBD1 as D (6 bases). The V and J ends lost 1 base and 13 bases respectively, with 11 bases between them. From germline, CDR1 is LGHDT and CDR2 YNNKEL (reference sequence). The CDR3 runs to 13 residues. CDR3 amino acids: CASSQGGGLPLHF. CDR3 nucleotides: TGTGCCAGCAGCCAAGGCGGGGGGCTTCCCCTCCACTTT. The whole variable domain, remainder taken from reference TRBV3-1 and TRBJ1-6, is DTAVSQTPKYLVTQMGNDKSIKCEQNLGHDTMYWYKQDSKKFLKIMFSYNNKELIINETVPNRFSPKSPDKAHLNLHINSLELGDSAVYFCASSQGGGLPLHFGNGTRLTVT.

The gene calls are TRBV2 and TRBJ2-2, with unresolved D. This CDR3 region has 13 residues. Trimming removed 9 bases from V and 6 bases from J, with 14 bases in between. The germline CDR1 and CDR2 sequences are SNHLY and FYNNEI. CDR3 sequence: CASPRKGSGELFF. The CDR3 coding sequence is TGTGCCAGTCCACGGAAGGGCTCCGGGGAGCTGTTTTTT.

This clonotype was seen more than once but under ten times. The chain has TRBV21-1 and TRBJ1-5. TRBV21-1 corresponds to a pseudogene. There are 13 residues in the CDR3. DNA for the CDR3: TGTGCCAGCAGCAATGGGGGCAATCAGCCCCAGCATTTT. Protein product: CASSNGGNQPQHF.

The rearrangement joins TRBV27 to TRBJ2-5; 10 bases fit TRBD2. This CDR3 contains 14 residues. In germline, CDR1 is MNHEY, CDR2 SMNVEV (reference sequence). With 2 bases clipped from V and 4 bases from J, the junction kept 1 base outside the gene matches. This CDR3 reads CASSLRLAGETQYF. CDR3 in DNA: TGTGCCAGCAGTTTAAGACTAGCGGGAGAGACCCAGTACTTC.

The V call is TRBV7-2, the J call TRBJ1-5, with a tentative D call TRBD1 (6 bases). V gave up 6 bases and J gave up 5 bases, with 17 bases separating them. This CDR3 contains 15 residues. Looked up from germline, CDR1 is SGHTA and CDR2 is FQGNSA. The CDR3 is CASSSIDRTDQPQHF. CDR3 DNA: TGTGCCAGCAGTTCCATCGACAGGACCGATCAGCCCCAGCATTTT.

The genes are TRBV9 and TRBJ2-5, with 9 bases lining up with TRBD2. This CDR3 has 15 amino acids. V lost 1 base and J lost 2; bases outside the gene matches: 3. Per the germline V gene, CDR1 is SGDLS and CDR2 is YYNGEE. The CDR3 DNA sequence: TGTGCCAGCAGCGTAACTAGCGGGCGTCAAGAGACCCAGTACTTC. This encodes CASSVTSGRQETQYF.

The gene calls are TRBV27 and TRBJ2-3; 9 bases are shared with TRBD2. Trimming took 5 bases from V and 2 from J; bases not matched to a gene: 2. Germline-derived CDR1 and CDR2 are MNHEY and SMNVEV (reference sequence). The CDR3 sequence is 14 residues long. CDR3 coding DNA: TGTGCCAGCAGTGGCGGGGGGGACACAGATACGCAGTATTTT. It specifies CASSGGGDTDTQYF.

V gene TRBV7-2 combines with J gene TRBJ1-6; the D gene is possibly TRBD1 (6 bases). The CDR3 has 16 residues. V lost 6 bases and J lost 1, with 13 bases in between. Germline-derived CDR1 and CDR2 are SGHTA and FQGNSA. The CDR3 region has the DNA TGTGCCAGCAGATCCGAAGGGGGATCCTATAATTCACCCCTCCACTTT. Translating it yields CASRSEGGSYNSPLHF. The whole variable domain, remainder taken from reference TRBV7-2 and TRBJ1-6, is GAGVSQSPSNKVTEKGKDVELRCDPISGHTALYWYRQSLGQGLEFLIYFQGNSAPDKSGLPSDRFSAERTGGSVSTLTIQRTQQEDSAVYLCASRSEGGSYNSPLHFGNGTRLTVT.

The chain uses TRBV20-1 and TRBJ1-5; D gene unclear. In germline, CDR1 is DFQATT, CDR2 SNEGSKA (reference sequence). V shed 3 bases and J shed 0 bases, with 12 bases lying between them. The CDR3 contains 15 residues. The chain's CDR3 is CSASRSAHSNQPQHF. For the CDR3, the DNA is TGCAGTGCTAGTAGGTCAGCCCATAGCAATCAGCCCCAGCATTTT.

This clonotype was recorded once. The gene calls are TRBV11-3 and TRBJ2-3, with 10 bases fitting TRBD2. Germline assignment: CDR1 SGHNT and CDR2 YENEEA. The ends lost 4 bases at V and 6 bases at J; junction bases unmatched: 13. The CDR3 covers 17 residues. The DNA for the CDR3 is TGTGCCAGCAGCTCCGGAGCTTTTAGCGGGAGGAGTGATACGCAGTATTTT. It is translated as CASSSGAFSGRSDTQYF.